This record looks at one TCR beta chain sequence and its context. The data originate from a study of blood T cell repertoires in COVID-19. The repertoire was sequenced with immunoSEQ multiplex PCR; TCRdb's copy has only in-frame clones and lacks some. The top ten hold over 2.5% of the sample, which has 110,000 to 150,000 clones, around 85% seen once. CDR1 and CDR2 (germline): SGHKS, YYEKEE (reference sequence). The CDR3 spans 14 residues. V lost 4 bases to trimming and J lost 7 bases; unmatched junction nucleotides: 7. The source of this sequence is an elderly woman with acute or convalescent COVID-19. Sequenced input: peripheral blood. J is TRBJ1-2 and V is TRBV5-5; 10 bases are a match to TRBD1. The DNA for the CDR3 is TGTGCCAGCAGCACAGGACAGGGGGTTTCTGGCTACACCTTC. Translated, it gives CASSTGQGVSGYTF. The full variable domain, its missing parts supplied by reference TRBV5-5 and TRBJ1-2, is DAGVTQSPTHLIKTRGQQVTLRCSPISGHKSVSWYQQVLGQGPQFIFQYYEKEERGRGNFPDRFSARQFPNYSSELNVNALLLGDSALYLCASSTGQGVSGYTFGSGTRLTVV.